The rows below give T cell receptor beta chains drawn from one sample of a study of CD8 T cells in ankylosing spondylitis. Each CDR3 protein is one row after TCRdb ran MiXCR on the 5' RACE reads. The table lists 350,000 to 400,000 distinct CDR3 sequences, roughly 22% of them singletons. Sequencing used blood, either unsorted or a sorted T cell fraction (not recorded which). These receptors were obtained from a male donor with ankylosing spondylitis or in good health (not recorded which). CDR3s include the opening cysteine and the closing phenylalanine or tryptophan. A D gene is named only where the DNA matches it firmly. Some rows mark clone size as missing; the rest say once, few, many or name a class of expanded clone.

j_call: TRBJ1-4; d_call: NA; v_call: TRBV12-3/TRBV12-4; clone_size: NA; cdr3_aa: CASTPRVANEKLFF; cdr3_nt: TGTGCCAGCACCCCCAGGGTGGCGAATGAAAAACTGTTTTTT
j_call: TRBJ2-3; d_call: TRBD2; v_call: TRBV5-1; clone_size: NA; cdr3_aa: CASSLGAGYPTDTQYF; cdr3_nt: TGCGCCAGCAGCTTGGGAGCGGGATACCCCACAGATACGCAGTATTTT
j_call: TRBJ2-1; d_call: NA; v_call: TRBV29-1; clone_size: NA; cdr3_aa: CSVEVPGGTTHNEQFF; cdr3_nt: TGCAGCGTTGAAGTTCCGGGGGGCACTACTCACAATGAGCAGTTCTTC
j_call: TRBJ1-2; d_call: NA; v_call: TRBV27; clone_size: NA; cdr3_aa: CASSPRGSNYGYTF; cdr3_nt: TGTGCCAGCAGTCCCCGGGGGTCGAACTATGGCTACACCTTC
j_call: TRBJ2-5; d_call: NA; v_call: TRBV5-1; clone_size: few; cdr3_aa: CASSFLGSQETQYF; cdr3_nt: TGCGCCAGCAGCTTTCTGGGCAGTCAAGAGACCCAGTACTTC
j_call: TRBJ2-1; d_call: TRBD1; v_call: TRBV12-3/TRBV12-4; clone_size: few; cdr3_aa: CASSVWDRAGNEQFF; cdr3_nt: TGTGCCAGCAGTGTGTGGGACAGGGCAGGGAATGAGCAGTTCTTC
j_call: TRBJ1-1; d_call: NA; v_call: TRBV11-1; clone_size: few; cdr3_aa: CASSFSGESGPFEAFF; cdr3_nt: TGTGCCAGCAGCTTTTCGGGCGAATCCGGTCCGTTTGAAGCTTTCTTT
j_call: TRBJ1-3; d_call: NA; v_call: TRBV2; clone_size: NA; cdr3_aa: CASVGRWNTIYF; cdr3_nt: TGTGCCAGCGTGGGTCGCTGGAACACCATATATTTT
j_call: TRBJ1-1; d_call: NA; v_call: TRBV6-2/TRBV6-3; clone_size: few; cdr3_aa: CASSYPSLNTEAFF; cdr3_nt: TGTGCCAGCAGTTACCCCAGCCTGAACACTGAAGCTTTCTTT
j_call: TRBJ1-1; d_call: NA; v_call: TRBV7-9; clone_size: NA; cdr3_aa: CASSLLAEISGTEAFF; cdr3_nt: TGTGCCAGCAGCTTATTAGCGGAAATCTCGGGGACTGAAGCTTTCTTT
j_call: TRBJ2-2; d_call: NA; v_call: TRBV7-3; clone_size: NA; cdr3_aa: CASSPLGEGNTGELFF; cdr3_nt: TGTGCCAGCAGCCCCCTGGGCGAAGGGAACACCGGGGAGCTGTTTTTT
j_call: TRBJ1-5; d_call: NA; v_call: TRBV5-6; clone_size: few; cdr3_aa: CASSLLTDSNQPQHF; cdr3_nt: TGTGCCAGCAGCTTGCTGACGGACAGCAATCAGCCCCAGCATTTT
j_call: TRBJ1-2; d_call: NA; v_call: TRBV29-1; clone_size: NA; cdr3_aa: CSVPSVRNYGYTF; cdr3_nt: TGCAGCGTCCCGTCGGTGAGAAACTATGGCTACACCTTC
j_call: TRBJ2-3; d_call: TRBD2; v_call: TRBV5-1; clone_size: few; cdr3_aa: CASSQGHGEGRYRADTQYF; cdr3_nt: TGCGCCAGCAGCCAAGGGCATGGGGAGGGCCGATATCGGGCAGATACGCAGTATTTT
j_call: TRBJ1-5; d_call: NA; v_call: TRBV19; clone_size: NA; cdr3_aa: CASSLTATSNQPQHF; cdr3_nt: TGTGCCAGTTCGTTAACTGCGACTAGCAATCAGCCCCAGCATTTT
j_call: TRBJ2-1; d_call: NA; v_call: TRBV4-1; clone_size: few; cdr3_aa: CASSQDSLRIF; cdr3_nt: TGCGCCAGCAGCCAAGATAGTTTGAGGATCTTC
j_call: TRBJ2-1; d_call: NA; v_call: TRBV6-1; clone_size: NA; cdr3_aa: CASSGQWDEQFF; cdr3_nt: TGTGCCAGCAGTGGGCAGTGGGATGAGCAGTTCTTC
j_call: TRBJ2-7; d_call: TRBD1; v_call: TRBV28; clone_size: few; cdr3_aa: CASSSPTGVSYEQYF; cdr3_nt: TGTGCCAGCAGTTCACCTACAGGGGTTTCCTACGAGCAGTACTTC
j_call: TRBJ2-7; d_call: NA; v_call: TRBV3-1; clone_size: few; cdr3_aa: CASSQAGRPDEQYF; cdr3_nt: TGTGCCAGCAGCCAAGCCGGACGACCAGACGAGCAGTACTTC
j_call: TRBJ2-3; d_call: TRBD2; v_call: TRBV12-3/TRBV12-4; clone_size: NA; cdr3_aa: CASSPSGGAVDTQYF; cdr3_nt: TGTGCCAGCAGTCCTAGCGGGGGGGCGGTTGATACGCAGTATTTT
j_call: TRBJ2-2; d_call: NA; v_call: TRBV3-1; clone_size: NA; cdr3_aa: CASSQEYTPGELFF; cdr3_nt: TGTGCCAGCAGCCAAGAGTACACTCCCGGGGAGCTGTTTTTT
j_call: TRBJ2-1; d_call: TRBD1; v_call: TRBV28; clone_size: few; cdr3_aa: CASAGQGIGNEQFF; cdr3_nt: TGTGCCAGCGCCGGACAGGGTATTGGCAATGAGCAGTTCTTC
j_call: TRBJ2-7; d_call: NA; v_call: TRBV9; clone_size: few; cdr3_aa: CASSVEGASYEQYF; cdr3_nt: TGTGCCAGCAGCGTAGAGGGAGCGTCCTACGAGCAGTACTTC
j_call: TRBJ1-6; d_call: NA; v_call: TRBV12-5; clone_size: few; cdr3_aa: CASGSPLYSPLHF; cdr3_nt: TGTGCTAGTGGCTCCCCCCTTTATTCACCCCTCCACTTT
j_call: TRBJ1-1; d_call: NA; v_call: TRBV27; clone_size: few; cdr3_aa: CASSSQQFMNTEAFF; cdr3_nt: TGTGCCAGCAGTTCTCAACAGTTCATGAACACTGAAGCTTTCTTT
j_call: TRBJ2-5; d_call: TRBD1; v_call: TRBV20-1; clone_size: NA; cdr3_aa: CSGRGWLETQYF; cdr3_nt: TGCAGTGGCAGGGGGTGGTTAGAGACCCAGTACTTC
j_call: TRBJ1-1; d_call: NA; v_call: TRBV4-1; clone_size: few; cdr3_aa: CASSQEGRGGTEAFF; cdr3_nt: TGCGCCAGCAGCCAAGAAGGCCGGGGGGGAACTGAAGCTTTCTTT
j_call: TRBJ2-1; d_call: TRBD1; v_call: TRBV5-1; clone_size: few; cdr3_aa: CASSPQGVDEQFF; cdr3_nt: TGCGCCAGCAGCCCTCAGGGGGTTGATGAGCAGTTCTTC
j_call: TRBJ2-7; d_call: TRBD1; v_call: TRBV7-9; clone_size: few; cdr3_aa: CASSPTGGQGSYEQYF; cdr3_nt: TGTGCCAGCAGCCCGACCGGGGGACAGGGGTCCTACGAGCAGTACTTC
j_call: TRBJ2-5; d_call: NA; v_call: TRBV20-1; clone_size: few; cdr3_aa: CSAEDGWDQETQYF; cdr3_nt: TGCAGTGCTGAGGACGGGTGGGACCAAGAGACCCAGTACTTC
j_call: TRBJ2-7; d_call: NA; v_call: TRBV7-8; clone_size: NA; cdr3_aa: CASSLLGSTASGEQYF; cdr3_nt: TGTGCCAGCAGCTTATTGGGGTCAACAGCCTCGGGAGAGCAGTACTTC
j_call: TRBJ1-2; d_call: NA; v_call: TRBV28; clone_size: NA; cdr3_aa: CASSSWADGKNYGYTF; cdr3_nt: TGTGCCAGCAGTTCCTGGGCTGACGGAAAAAACTATGGCTACACCTTC
j_call: TRBJ2-2; d_call: NA; v_call: TRBV6-6; clone_size: few; cdr3_aa: CASTPTNTGELFF; cdr3_nt: TGTGCCAGCACCCCAACCAACACCGGGGAGCTGTTTTTT
j_call: TRBJ2-1; d_call: NA; v_call: TRBV7-8; clone_size: NA; cdr3_aa: CASSYDIYEQFF; cdr3_nt: TGTGCCAGCAGCTATGACATCTATGAGCAGTTCTTC
j_call: TRBJ1-4; d_call: TRBD1; v_call: TRBV30; clone_size: few; cdr3_aa: CAWSWDRANEKLFF; cdr3_nt: TGTGCCTGGAGTTGGGACAGGGCTAATGAAAAACTGTTTTTT
j_call: TRBJ2-1; d_call: NA; v_call: TRBV7-2; clone_size: NA; cdr3_aa: CASSLVRRVDEQFF; cdr3_nt: TGTGCCAGCAGCTTAGTTAGGAGGGTTGATGAGCAGTTCTTC
j_call: TRBJ2-7; d_call: NA; v_call: TRBV11-2; clone_size: few; cdr3_aa: CASSLSRDRSMYEQYF; cdr3_nt: TGTGCCAGCAGCCTTTCCCGAGACAGGTCGATGTACGAGCAGTACTTC
j_call: TRBJ2-1; d_call: NA; v_call: TRBV11-2; clone_size: few; cdr3_aa: CASSGEPNYNEQFF; cdr3_nt: TGTGCCAGTTCGGGGGAACCCAACTACAATGAGCAGTTCTTC
j_call: TRBJ2-5; d_call: TRBD2; v_call: TRBV4-2; clone_size: NA; cdr3_aa: CASSQLSGGVETQYF; cdr3_nt: TGTGCCAGCAGCCAACTTAGCGGGGGGGTGGAGACCCAGTACTTC
j_call: TRBJ2-1; d_call: NA; v_call: TRBV11-3; clone_size: NA; cdr3_aa: CASSQRTANEQFF; cdr3_nt: TGTGCCAGCAGCCAAAGGACAGCCAATGAGCAGTTCTTC
j_call: TRBJ2-7; d_call: NA; v_call: TRBV7-8; clone_size: once; cdr3_aa: CASTLGPGEQYF; cdr3_nt: TGTGCCAGCACCCTGGGGCCCGGGGAGCAGTACTTC
j_call: TRBJ2-1; d_call: NA; v_call: TRBV20-1; clone_size: NA; cdr3_aa: CSARLRLALTNEQFF; cdr3_nt: TGCAGTGCTAGACTAAGGCTAGCCCTCACCAATGAGCAGTTCTTC
j_call: TRBJ2-3; d_call: TRBD2; v_call: TRBV6-5; clone_size: few; cdr3_aa: CASSYLGTTTDTQYF; cdr3_nt: TGTGCCAGCAGTTACCTAGGGACTACCACAGATACGCAGTATTTT
j_call: TRBJ2-7; d_call: NA; v_call: TRBV6-1; clone_size: few; cdr3_aa: CASSPDRPSYEQYF; cdr3_nt: TGTGCCAGCAGTCCGGACAGACCCTCCTACGAGCAGTACTTC
j_call: TRBJ2-2; d_call: NA; v_call: TRBV23-1; clone_size: NA; cdr3_aa: CASSQSVPWGDKNTGELFF; cdr3_nt: TGCGCCAGCAGTCAATCGGTCCCCTGGGGGGACAAGAACACCGGGGAGCTGTTTTTT
j_call: TRBJ2-7; d_call: TRBD1; v_call: TRBV18; clone_size: NA; cdr3_aa: CASSPPEGDRGYEQYF; cdr3_nt: TGTGCCAGCTCACCTCCCGAGGGAGACAGGGGCTACGAGCAGTACTTC